This T cell receptor beta chain is from a study of shared clonotypes between healthy human individuals (dated by TCRdb to the early 2020s). Turning to the overall study: A couple of women and a few men aged 18 to 49 years were included in the cohort. The study deeply sequenced blood TCR repertoires of about 5 healthy adults to estimate repertoire size and the extent of clonotype sharing between individuals. Libraries were prepared and TCR repertoires were sequenced by different laboratories using diverse techniques, in order to increase sequencing depth and limit assay-specific biases. Per donor, leukapheresis produced somewhere between about 0.94 and 9 billion PBMCs. Findings and caveats that apply to the study as a whole: Pairwise subsampling indicated that sequencing depth was expected to affect the degree of clonotype sharing among donors. Sampling was restricted to blood, and TCR repertoires in tissues likely differ from the TCR repertoires found in blood. The small number of donors limited the genetic and exposure-history diversity represented.

Points on this clone: Its antigen target is currently unknown. Qualities for individual bases were not recorded, and no much larger clone is one base off.

TCR CDR3 regions were amplified from genomic DNA by multiplex PCR using the deep immunoSEQ assay. Genomic DNA extracted from each cell subset was distributed evenly over all wells of several immunoSEQ 96-well plates, and each plate served as one replicate. For unsorted PBMC, around 310 ng of genomic DNA, equivalent to about 30,000 T cell genomes, went into each replicate PCR. Genomic DNA from unsorted PBMC was sequenced over ten immunoSEQ deep assay plates. Purified libraries were quantified with a Qubit 3.0 fluorometer, sized on a Bioanalyzer 2100, and re-quantified with the KAPA Library Quantification kit. Every immunoSEQ 96-well plate was sequenced on a separate single-read 150-cycle Illumina NextSeq 550 flow cell. Processing in the source paper ran as follows. Because the immunoSEQ output included only junctional sequences and no quality scores, the filtering could not be the same as the filtering used for full-length reads. To assign V/J genes and CDR3, sequences were annotated using PyIR, a Python wrapper for IgBLAST v1.9, with IMGT germline references. Any read was removed if the V/J assignment was weak (E-value above 1e-6), the CDR3 was missing, or the read contained stop codons, out-of-frame junctions, or ambiguous translated residues. A V3J clonotype was defined by an identical inferred V gene, J gene, and CDR3 amino acid sequence. The percentage overlap between two repertoires was calculated by dividing the number of shared unique clonotypes by the size of the smaller repertoire. Repertoire richness was assessed with RTK rarefaction, the Chao1 estimator, and Recon v2.1 estimates of unobserved clonotypes. TCRdb provides this immuneACCESS table in a form limited to in-frame rearrangements. Some clones are lacking; in checked studies, under half of them reflect an unresolved V gene, and why the rest are absent is not known. For V, J and clone size, that table is used; D and trimming come from the DNA. The sample data list about 490,000 clones, and around 80% of these were observed just once. The leading ten clones occupy approximately 13% of the sample.

Healthy HIV-negative adults with no recently reported acute infections or vaccinations were included as donors. Every donor was a Caucasian adult residing in Nashville, Tennessee, USA. For unsorted samples, approximately 89 million PBMCs were counted, and genomic DNA was extracted using the QIAamp DNA Blood Mini kit. Blood was obtained by leukapheresis, after which PBMCs were separated by Ficoll-Histopaque density gradient centrifugation and cryopreserved in liquid nitrogen vapor phase. Taken from cysteine to phenylalanine, the CDR3 has 11 residues. Only the CDR3 region is kept as DNA, spanning 33 bases read in frame from base 1. Taken from the germline V gene, the CDR1 and CDR2 loops are MDHEN and SYDVKM. V ends up 8 bases short and J 8 bases short, with an unmatched junction base count of 3.

Recombination joined TRBV28 with TRBJ2-1; TRBD1 fits 7 bases in the junction. The sequence came from a middle-aged woman in good health. Some clones in this sample may be carry-over from other donors' samples. The sequenced sample consisted of PBMCs. The nucleotide sequence reads TGTGCCAGCCGACAGGGCTATGAGCAGTTCTTC. Its protein is CASRQGYEQFF.